This T cell receptor (beta chain) originates from a study of CD8+CD57+ T cells in acquired aplastic anemia. The wider study: Sorting CD4+ and CD8+ cells gave DNA averaging approximately 2.9 ug. The study's findings and limits: In common between the patients and the controls were some 28 CD8+ CDR3 sequences. The CD8+ Simpson's diversity of patients and controls was not significantly different.

By flow cytometry, patients selected for sequencing had shown an expansion of CD8+CD57+ cells. Patients were untreated when blood was sampled. There are a few counts of this clonotype. Its antigen is unknown. The template used for profiling TCR beta VDJ and CDR3 was genomic DNA. Via MiXCR, TCRdb re-called the reads, giving one row per CDR3 protein. This repertoire shows approximately 190,000 distinct CDR3 sequences, around half found once; its top ten account for approximately 9.4%. The TCR sequence derives from a human donor with aplastic anemia. Sequencing was performed on sorted CD4+, CD8+, or CD8+CD57+ T cells (not recorded which) from PBMCs.

CDR3 bases: TGTGCCAGCAGCTTTACGTACTCCTACGAGCAGTACTTC. This sequence encodes CASSFTYSYEQYF. The chain recombines TRBV7-2 with TRBJ2-7; D not resolved. This CDR3 comprises 13 residues. V lost 3 bases and J lost 0, with 6 bases in between. Germline V gene lookup returns CDR1 SGHTA and CDR2 FQGNSA.